The 14 T cell receptor beta chains reported below all come from one sample, sequenced in a study of blood T cells in healthy people across ages. A second PCR, run for about 7 to 11 cycles, used a sample-barcoded 5' primer plus a J-beta primer mix. Via MiXCR, TCRdb re-called the 5' RACE reads, giving one row per CDR3 protein. The data hold 1.5 million to 2 million distinct CDR3 sequences, with 28% observed a single time. The sequencing sample was made of blood. These receptors all come from a woman younger than 45 in good health.

This clonotype was found a few times. The J gene is TRBJ2-7, the V gene TRBV21-1; the table's D gene call, TRBD1, was not cross checked with the DNA. TRBV21-1 is a pseudogene segment. The CDR3 has 15 amino acids. The CDR3 coding sequence is TGTGCCAGCAGCTCGTTCGGGATTCTGACCTACGAGCGGTACTTC. It codes for CASSSFGILTYERYF.

The CDR3 region is CAISGTTNNEQFF. In nucleotides, the CDR3 is TGTGCCATCAGCGGGACAACGAACAATGAGCAGTTCTTC. This sequence joins TRBV10-3 and TRBJ2-1; tentative D call: TRBD1 (6 bases). The V gene lost 6 bases and the J gene lost 5 bases, with 11 bases spanning the gap. The CDR3 has 13 amino acids. Germline lookup yields CDR1 ENHRY and CDR2 SYGVKD.

J is TRBJ2-5 and V is TRBV2; weak D call: TRBD1 (7 bases). V was clipped by 5 bases and J by 3 bases, with 16 bases between them. Germline V CDR1 and CDR2: SNHLY, FYNNEI. CDR3 length: 15 amino acids. CDR3 sequence reads: CASSWEEGAEETQYF. CDR3 bases: TGTGCCAGCAGTTGGGAGGAGGGGGCGGAAGAGACCCAGTACTTC.

In its sample, this clonotype was seen many times. The gene calls are TRBV25-1 and TRBJ2-5; 12 nucleotides align to TRBD1. CDR1 is MGHDK, CDR2 SYGVNS, per germline. V lost 8 bases and J lost 11; bases outside the gene matches: 15. The CDR3 runs 15 residues. CDR3 sequence (DNA): TGTGCCAGCGGCTTACCGGGACAGGGGGCGCTTGAGCAGTACTTC. Translating gives CASGLPGQGALEQYF.

The genes are TRBV4-1 and TRBJ2-1; perhaps TRBD2 as D (7 bases). V gave up 1 base and J gave up 10 bases, with 14 bases separating them. The germline V gene encodes CDR1 MGHRA and CDR2 YSYEKL. The CDR3 is 14 residues long. The CDR3 is CASSQGGGVREQFF. CDR3 DNA: TGCGCCAGCAGCCAAGGGGGGGGCGTTCGAGAGCAGTTCTTC.

Written as DNA, the CDR3 is TGTGCCAGCAGCTTACAGACTCTGAACACTGAAGCTTTCTTT. Translated, it gives CASSLQTLNTEAFF. V usage is TRBV7-2 and J usage is TRBJ1-1, with D unresolved. V was shortened by 2 bases and J by 0 bases, with 7 bases between the two germline ends. The CDR3 is 14 residues long. Looked up from germline, CDR1 is SGHTA and CDR2 is FQGNSA.

This clonotype came up once. A much larger clone differs from this one at a single base, so this may be a read error. The chain employs TRBV28 and TRBJ2-7, with D perhaps TRBD1 (6 bases). In germline, CDR1 is MDHEN, CDR2 SYDVKM. This CDR3 region has 13 residues. The CDR3 protein is CASLPRGPYEQDF. DNA of the CDR3: TGTGCCAGCCTCCCCAGGGGCCCCTACGAGCAGGACTTC.

This clonotype has just a few counts. One junction end disagrees with the germline gene, perhaps due to a read error. J is TRBJ2-7 and V is TRBV25-1, with D possibly matching TRBD2 (6 bases). This CDR3 is 16 amino acids long. The germline V gene encodes CDR1 MGHDK and CDR2 SYGVNS. The CDR3 here is CASSNSGTGNSYGQYF. CDR3 sequence (DNA): TGTGCCAGCAGTAATTCCGGGACTGGTAACTCCTACGGGCAGTACTTC.

In its sample, this clonotype was seen a few times. The chain recombines TRBV7-9 with TRBJ2-7, with D perhaps TRBD2 (5 bases). The V gene's germline CDR1 is SEHNR and CDR2 FQNEAQ (reference sequence). V was cut by 7 bases and J by 5 bases, with 12 bases left in between. There are 12 residues in the CDR3. The CDR3 coding sequence is TGTGCCAGCAAGAGCGGCCCCAACGAGCAGTACTTC. It yields the protein CASKSGPNEQYF. The entire variable domain, with the rest obtained from reference TRBV7-9 and TRBJ2-7, is as follows: DTGVSQNPRHKITKRGQNVTFRCDPISEHNRLYWYRQTLGQGPEFLTYFQNEAQLEKSRLLSDRFSAERPKGSFSTLEIQRTEQGDSAMYLCASKSGPNEQYFGPGTRLTVT.

The sample holds many counts of this clonotype. The V gene is TRBV24-1, the J gene TRBJ2-4; D ambiguous. The CDR3 extends over 15 amino acids. In germline, CDR1 is KGHDR, CDR2 SFDVKD. V was cut by 3 bases and J by 1 base, with 9 bases left in between. CDR3: CATSDPNQAKNIQYF. Here the CDR3 DNA reads TGTGCCACCAGTGATCCGAACCAGGCCAAAAACATTCAGTACTTC.

In the case of this clonotype: Here the CDR3 omits its conserved ending phenylalanine or tryptophan, so a read error is the likely source. The J gene is TRBJ2-7, the V gene TRBV5-1; tentative D call: TRBD1 (5 bases). The CDR3 is 14 residues long. In germline, CDR1 is SGHRS, CDR2 YFSETQ. Between the trimmed V and J ends, which lost 2 bases and 0 bases, there was a span of 9 bases. The CDR3 sequence: CASSLSQGSYEQYC. CDR3 in DNA: TGCGCCAGCAGCTTAAGTCAGGGCTCCTACGAGCAGTACTGC.

This clonotype was observed a handful of times. This CDR3 reads CAISEGQGAGGYTF. The CDR3 bases are TGTGCCATCAGTGAAGGACAGGGGGCGGGCGGCTACACCTTC. The V and J genes are TRBV10-3 and TRBJ1-2; TRBD1 agrees at 11 bases. The CDR3 has 14 residues. Germline V CDR1 and CDR2: ENHRY, SYGVKD. The V gene end was trimmed by 3 bases and the J gene end by 8 bases; junction bases not matched to a gene: 5.

The chain has TRBV11-2 and TRBJ2-5; D possibly corresponds to TRBD2 (7 bases). The V gene lost 1 base and the J gene lost 3 bases, with 12 bases spanning the gap. This CDR3 spans 15 amino acids. CDR1 is SGHAT and CDR2 is FQNNGV in the germline V gene. CDR3 residues: CASSLGGGWEETQYF. The CDR3 DNA sequence: TGTGCCAGCAGCTTAGGGGGGGGCTGGGAAGAGACCCAGTACTTC.

The rearrangement joins TRBV12-3 or TRBV12-4 to TRBJ1-1; D not resolved. The CDR3 totals 15 residues. The V gene lost 5 bases and the J gene lost 0 bases, with 13 bases spanning the gap. The CDR3 loop reads CASSQRSIMNTEAFF. The DNA of the CDR3 is TGTGCCAGCAGTCAGCGATCCATAATGAACACTGAAGCTTTCTTT.